This T cell receptor (beta chain) derives from a study of control samples from healthy donors and cancer patients. CDR3 length equals 14 residues. V was trimmed by 6 bases and J by 4 bases, leaving 13 bases between them. Germline-derived CDR1 and CDR2 are MDHEN and SYDVKM. TCRdb's table, derived via immunoSEQ multiplex PCR, lists solely in-frame clones and lacks some. Among 100,000 to 150,000 clones listed, over 75% were seen once. This chain links TRBV28 with TRBJ2-4; the D gene is possibly TRBD2 (5 bases). The receptor was isolated from a man aged 35-49 years in good health. The material sequenced was blood. The CDR3 nucleotides read TGTGCCAGCAGCGGACTGATGGAAAAAAACATTCAGTACTTC. Its protein is CASSGLMEKNIQYF.